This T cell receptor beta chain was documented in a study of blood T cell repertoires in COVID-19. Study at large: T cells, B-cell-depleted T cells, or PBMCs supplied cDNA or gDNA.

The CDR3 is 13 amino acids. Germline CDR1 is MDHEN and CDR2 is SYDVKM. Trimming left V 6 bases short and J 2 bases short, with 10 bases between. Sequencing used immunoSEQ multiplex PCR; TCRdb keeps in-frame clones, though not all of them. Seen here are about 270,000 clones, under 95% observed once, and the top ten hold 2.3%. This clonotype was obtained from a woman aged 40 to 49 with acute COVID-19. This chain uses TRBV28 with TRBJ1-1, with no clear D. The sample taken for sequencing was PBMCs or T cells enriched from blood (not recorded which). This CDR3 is CASSRRRNTEAFF. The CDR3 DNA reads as TGTGCCAGCAGCCGGAGGAGAAACACTGAAGCTTTCTTT.